This TCR beta chain came from a study of blood T cell repertoires in COVID-19. Looking at the study overall: T cells, B-cell-depleted T cells, or PBMCs supplied cDNA or gDNA.

The CDR3 runs to 12 residues. Trimming left V 4 bases short and J 5 bases short, with 7 bases between. Germline CDR1 reads SNHLY; CDR2 reads FYNNEI. Original methodology: Counts of nucleated cells, estimated from reference gene primer amplification, were obtained. Assay: immunoSEQ multiplex PCR; the TCRdb copy retains only in-frame clones and omits some. V and J calls and clone size are copied from that table; D and trimming were computed from the DNA. The sample holds under 200,000 clones, roughly 80% seen once. Study members were between roughly 18 and 100 years old and lived in approximately 25 US regions. Participant reports of clinical history set cohort assignment.

The TCR comes from a middle-aged woman with acute COVID-19. What was sequenced was PBMCs or T cells enriched from blood (not recorded which). This chain joins TRBV2 and TRBJ2-3, with D hard to call. CDR3 region: CASSVYLDTQYF. CDR3 DNA: TGTGCCAGCAGTGTATACTTAGATACGCAGTATTTT.